The text below deals with one T cell receptor beta chain. Clones were read by immunoSEQ multiplex PCR, and TCRdb kept only the in-frame ones, dropping some. The data contain about 230,000 clones, less than 85% of them singletons. These data are taken from a study of blood T cell repertoires in COVID-19. At the level of the study: Sites across the United States, Italy and Spain contributed samples from acute and convalescent COVID-19.

The sequenced sample was peripheral blood. This TCR was sampled from a woman aged 65 to 85 with active or convalescent COVID-19.

The CDR3 DNA reads as TGCGCCAGCACCCTCACCGCGACAGGGCAAGAGACCCAGTACTTC. Translation gives CASTLTATGQETQYF. V usage is TRBV5-1 and J usage is TRBJ2-5, with TRBD1 matching over 7 bases. V shed 6 bases and J 2 bases; nucleotides not matched to a gene: 10. Per germline, CDR1 SGHRS and CDR2 YFSETQ. The CDR3 is 15 residues long. The complete variable domain, with remaining parts taken from reference TRBV5-1 and TRBJ2-5, reads KAGVTQTPRYLIKTRGQQVTLSCSPISGHRSVSWYQQTPGQGLQFLFEYFSETQRNKGNFPGRFSGRQFSNSRSEMNVSTLELGDSALYLCASTLTATGQETQYFGPGTRLLVL.